The 8 T cell receptor beta chains given below trace back to one sample, sequenced in a study of regulatory T cells in long-lasting Graves disease. As to time point: newly diagnosed GD, antithyroid drugs for less than 3 months. Following extraction of RNA from PBMCs, that RNA was used to make the TCR library. Libraries of TCR beta came from iRepertoire HTBI primers plus Arm-PCR of CDR3 regions. MiXCR, applied by TCRdb to the multiplex PCR reads, yields one record per CDR3 protein. The profile shows around 500,000 distinct CDR3 sequences, 15% to 20% of them singletons. The sample was also reused in another study, on T cells in Graves' hyperthyroidism and ophthalmopathy.

The sample in question was peripheral blood mononuclear cells (PBMCs), obtained at new diagnosis, from a patient treated with antithyroid drugs. The receptors originated from a woman aged 35-65 years with Graves disease.

At least ten counts were recorded for this clonotype. This chain joins TRBV7-2 and TRBJ1-5; D not resolved. Trimming removed 2 bases from V and 0 bases from J, with 5 bases in between. Germline CDR1 SGHTA, CDR2 FQGNSA. CDR3 length equals 14 residues. CDR3 coding DNA: TGTGCCAGCAGCTTAAAGGGTAGCAATCAGCCCCAGCATTTT. Amino acids: CASSLKGSNQPQHF.

This clonotype turned up a few times. The chain employs TRBV27 and TRBJ1-5; D not certain. This CDR3 region has 15 residues. The V end was cut by 3 bases, the J end by 3 bases, with 12 bases between. Germline CDR1 MNHEY, CDR2 SMNVEV (reference sequence). CDR3 loop: CASSFSGVNNQPQHF. The CDR3 nucleotides read TGTGCCAGCAGTTTTAGTGGGGTTAACAATCAGCCCCAGCATTTT.

The chain links TRBV20-1 to TRBJ1-1; D possibly corresponds to TRBD1 (6 bases). This CDR3 spans 14 amino acids. V shed 0 bases and J shed 3 bases, with 11 bases lying between them. The germline V gene has CDR1 DFQATT and CDR2 SNEGSKA (reference sequence). The CDR3 nucleotides read TGCAGTGCTAGAGACGGGGCAGGGGACACTGAAGCTTTCTTT. This sequence encodes CSARDGAGDTEAFF.

The count of this clonotype is one. The conserved phenylalanine or tryptophan normally closing the CDR3 is absent here, so this likely arose from a read error. The chain is built from TRBV5-5 and TRBJ1-2; no clear D. The CDR3 loop spans 15 amino acids. The V gene's germline CDR1 is SGHKS and CDR2 YYEKEE (reference sequence). Trimming stripped 2 bases from V and 5 bases from J, with 16 bases between. In DNA, the CDR3 is TGTGCCAGCAGCTTTTCCGTAGGAGGGAATTATGGCTACACCCTC. Its translation is CASSFSVGGNYGYTL.

On this clonotype: A read error is possible here, since a much larger clone lies one base away. The conserved final phenylalanine or tryptophan is absent from the CDR3, which likely points to a read error. The V and J genes are TRBV20-1 and TRBJ2-3; D could derive from TRBD1 or TRBD2 (5 bases each). The V gene lost 3 bases and the J gene lost 6 bases, with 13 bases spanning the gap. The germline V gene encodes CDR1 DFQATT and CDR2 SNEGSKA (reference sequence). The CDR3 is 13 amino acids. CDR3 sequence (DNA): TGCAGTGCTAGCGGGGCAACCGAGGATACGCAGTATCTT. Its translation: CSASGATEDTQYL.

This clonotype was seen ten or more times. The rearrangement joins TRBV2 to TRBJ2-1; TRBD1 is a possible D gene (6 bases). This CDR3 is built from 13 residues. Germline V gene data show CDR1 as SNHLY and CDR2 as FYNNEI. Trimming left V 5 bases short and J 7 bases short, with 12 bases between. The CDR3 bases are TGTGCCAGCAGTTTGGACAGAGCTAATGAGCAGTTCTTC. Encoded protein: CASSLDRANEQFF.

In this sample, this clonotype turned up many times. V is TRBV6-2 or TRBV6-3 and J is TRBJ2-2; tentative D call: TRBD2 (6 bases). The CDR3 spans 14 residues. V was pared by 4 bases and J by 4 bases, with 10 bases between. Germline V gene lookup returns CDR1 MNHEY and CDR2 SVGEGT. The CDR3 sequence is CASSFSGLTGELFF. CDR3 bases: TGTGCCAGCAGTTTTAGCGGACTCACCGGGGAGCTGTTTTTT.

V usage is TRBV19 and J usage is TRBJ2-1; 11 bases are a match to TRBD2. The trim removed 6 bases at V and 5 bases at J, leaving 6 bases unmatched. CDR3 size: 15 residues. Germline V gene lookup returns CDR1 LNHDA and CDR2 SQIVND (reference sequence). The CDR3 protein is CASRVLAGGNNEQFF. DNA of the CDR3: TGTGCCAGTAGGGTATTAGCGGGGGGGAACAATGAGCAGTTCTTC.